This TCR beta chain appears in the sequencing data of a study of a mutant IDH1 vaccine in newly diagnosed glioma. Study-level information: Patients were pretreated with radiotherapy, temozolomide, or both, mostly both. Points from the study as a whole: There were vaccine-induced immune responses in around 94% of the patients. Pseudoprogression appeared unlinked to shifts in leading peripheral T cell clonotypes.

CDR3 length: 14 amino acids. Germline CDR1 MNHEY, CDR2 SMNVEV (reference sequence). V dropped 8 bases and J dropped 0; count of bases not matched to a gene: 6. To note about this clone: Its antigen is undetermined.

Sequencing used immunoSEQ multiplex PCR; TCRdb keeps in-frame clones, though not all of them. The data hold approximately 54,000 clones, with about four fifths observed a single time. As for time point: baseline, week 1 (first vaccination visit). The sample's treatment: pre-vaccination baseline after standard-of-care therapy. The V gene is TRBV27, the J gene TRBJ1-2, with 7 bases matching TRBD1. Sample: PBMCs, taken from a glioma patient treated with radiotherapy, temozolomide or both. This TCR was recovered from a man younger than 35 with glioma. Here the CDR3 reads CASRRTGTNYGYTF. The CDR3 bases are TGTGCCAGCCGTCGGACAGGCACTAACTATGGCTACACCTTC.